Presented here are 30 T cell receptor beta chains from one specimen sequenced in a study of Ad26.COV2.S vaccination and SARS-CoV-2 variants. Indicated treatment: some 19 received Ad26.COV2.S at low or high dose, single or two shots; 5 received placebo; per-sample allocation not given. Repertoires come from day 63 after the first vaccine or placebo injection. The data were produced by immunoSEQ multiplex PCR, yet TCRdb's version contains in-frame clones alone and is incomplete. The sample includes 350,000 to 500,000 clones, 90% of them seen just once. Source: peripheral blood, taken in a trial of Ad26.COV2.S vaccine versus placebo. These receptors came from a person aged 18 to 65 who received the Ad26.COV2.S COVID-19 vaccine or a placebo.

Written as DNA, the CDR3 is TGCGCCAGCAGCTTGGTCACCCTAGCGTCAGATACGCAGTATTTT. Translated: CASSLVTLASDTQYF. The chain recombines TRBV5-1 with TRBJ2-3; TRBD2 is a possible D gene (6 bases). CDR1 and CDR2 (germline): SGHRS, YFSETQ. The CDR3 is 15 amino acids. The ends were cut back, 0 bases at V and 4 bases at J, with 12 bases in the middle. Full variable domain (outside the CDR3, taken from reference TRBV5-1 and TRBJ2-3): KAGVTQTPRYLIKTRGQQVTLSCSPISGHRSVSWYQQTPGQGLQFLFEYFSETQRNKGNFPGRFSGRQFSNSRSEMNVSTLELGDSALYLCASSLVTLASDTQYFGPGTRLTVL.

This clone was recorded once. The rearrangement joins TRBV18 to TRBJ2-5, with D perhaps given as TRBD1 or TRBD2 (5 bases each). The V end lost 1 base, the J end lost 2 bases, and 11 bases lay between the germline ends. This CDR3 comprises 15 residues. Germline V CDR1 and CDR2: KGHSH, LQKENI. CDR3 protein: CASSPLGRSQETQYF. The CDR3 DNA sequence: TGTGCCAGCTCACCACTGGGACGGTCACAAGAGACCCAGTACTTC.

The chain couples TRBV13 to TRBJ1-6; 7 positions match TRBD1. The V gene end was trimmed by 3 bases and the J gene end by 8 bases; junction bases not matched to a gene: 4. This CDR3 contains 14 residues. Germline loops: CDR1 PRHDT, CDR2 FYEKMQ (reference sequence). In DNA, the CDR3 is TGTGCCAGCAGCTTGGGGGACAGAGATTCACCCCTCCACTTT. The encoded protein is CASSLGDRDSPLHF.

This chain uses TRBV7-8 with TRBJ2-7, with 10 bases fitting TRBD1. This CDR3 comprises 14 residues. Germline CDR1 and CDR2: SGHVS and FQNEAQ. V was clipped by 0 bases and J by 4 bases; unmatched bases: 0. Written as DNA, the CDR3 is TGTGCCAGCAGCTTAGCGGGACAGGGGTACGAGCAGTACTTC. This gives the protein CASSLAGQGYEQYF. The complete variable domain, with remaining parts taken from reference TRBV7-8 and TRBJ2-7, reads GAGVSQSPRYKVAKRGQDVALRCDPISGHVSLFWYQQALGQGPEFLTYFQNEAQLDKSGLPSDRFFAERPEGSVSTLKIQRTQQEDSAVYLCASSLAGQGYEQYFGPGTRLTVT.

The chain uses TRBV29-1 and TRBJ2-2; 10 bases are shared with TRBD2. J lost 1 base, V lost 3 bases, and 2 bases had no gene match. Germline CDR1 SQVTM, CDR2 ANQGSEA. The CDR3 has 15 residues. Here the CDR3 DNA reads TGCAGCGTTGAGGGACTAGCGATGAACACCGGGGAGCTGTTTTTT. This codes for CSVEGLAMNTGELFF.

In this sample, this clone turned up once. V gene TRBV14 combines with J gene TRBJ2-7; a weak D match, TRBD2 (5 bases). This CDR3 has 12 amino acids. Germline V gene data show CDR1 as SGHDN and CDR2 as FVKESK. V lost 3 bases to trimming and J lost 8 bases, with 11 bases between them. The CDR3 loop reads CASSQGSYKQYF. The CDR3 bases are TGTGCCAGCAGCCAGGGGAGTTATAAGCAGTACTTC.

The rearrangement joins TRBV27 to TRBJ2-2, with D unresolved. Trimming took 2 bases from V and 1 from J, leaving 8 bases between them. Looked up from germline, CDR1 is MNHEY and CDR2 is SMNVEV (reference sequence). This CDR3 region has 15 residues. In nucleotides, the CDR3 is TGTGCCAGCAGTTTAAGGGCAGGGAACACCGGGGAGCTGTTTTTT. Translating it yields CASSLRAGNTGELFF.

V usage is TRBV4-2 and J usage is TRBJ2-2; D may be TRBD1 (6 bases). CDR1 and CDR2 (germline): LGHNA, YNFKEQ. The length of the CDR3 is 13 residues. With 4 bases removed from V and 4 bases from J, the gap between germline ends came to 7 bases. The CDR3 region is CASSRGGTGELFF. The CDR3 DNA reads TGTGCCAGCAGCCGAGGGGGCACCGGGGAGCTGTTTTTT.

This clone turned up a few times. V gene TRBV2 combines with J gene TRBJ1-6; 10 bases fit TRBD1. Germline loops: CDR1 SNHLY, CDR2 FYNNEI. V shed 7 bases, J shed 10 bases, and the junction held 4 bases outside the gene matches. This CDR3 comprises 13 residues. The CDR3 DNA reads TGTGCCAGCATTAGGACAGGGGGATCACCCCTCCACTTT. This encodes CASIRTGGSPLHF.

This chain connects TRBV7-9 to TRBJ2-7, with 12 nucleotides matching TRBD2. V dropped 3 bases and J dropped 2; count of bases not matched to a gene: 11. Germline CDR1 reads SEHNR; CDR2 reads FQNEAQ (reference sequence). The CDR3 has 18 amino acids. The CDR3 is CASSFNRPGLAGTYEQYF. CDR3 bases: TGTGCCAGCAGCTTCAATAGGCCGGGACTAGCGGGCACCTACGAGCAGTACTTC. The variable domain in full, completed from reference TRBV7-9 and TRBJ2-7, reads DTGVSQNPRHKITKRGQNVTFRCDPISEHNRLYWYRQTLGQGPEFLTYFQNEAQLEKSRLLSDRFSAERPKGSFSTLEIQRTEQGDSAMYLCASSFNRPGLAGTYEQYFGPGTRLTVT.

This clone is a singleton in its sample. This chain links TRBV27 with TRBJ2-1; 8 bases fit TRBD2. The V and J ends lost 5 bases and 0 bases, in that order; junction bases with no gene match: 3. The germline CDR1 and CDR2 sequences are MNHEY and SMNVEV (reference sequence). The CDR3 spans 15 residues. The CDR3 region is CASSMREVSYNEQFF. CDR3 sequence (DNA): TGTGCCAGCAGTATGCGGGAGGTCTCCTACAATGAGCAGTTCTTC.

The CDR3 is CASRKDSNIQYF. CDR3 DNA: TGTGCCAGTAGGAAAGACAGTAACATTCAGTACTTC. The chain joins TRBV19 to TRBJ2-4; TRBD1 is a possible D gene (5 bases). CDR3 length: 12 amino acids. Deletions cut 6 bases from V and 7 bases from J, with 10 bases between. CDR1 and CDR2 (germline): LNHDA, SQIVND (reference sequence).

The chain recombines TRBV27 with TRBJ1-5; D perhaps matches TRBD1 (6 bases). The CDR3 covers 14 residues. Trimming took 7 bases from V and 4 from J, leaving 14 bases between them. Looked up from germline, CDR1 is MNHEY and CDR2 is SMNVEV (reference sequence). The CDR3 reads CASTLDRLNQPQHF. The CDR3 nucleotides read TGTGCCAGCACCCTTGACAGGCTTAATCAGCCCCAGCATTTT.

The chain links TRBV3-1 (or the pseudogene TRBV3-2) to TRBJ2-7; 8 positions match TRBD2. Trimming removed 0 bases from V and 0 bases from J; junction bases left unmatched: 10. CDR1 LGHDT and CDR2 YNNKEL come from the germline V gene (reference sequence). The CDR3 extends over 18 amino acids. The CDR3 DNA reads TGTGCCAGCAGCCAAGAGCCCATCCTTAGCGGGATCTCCTACGAGCAGTACTTC. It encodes CASSQEPILSGISYEQYF.

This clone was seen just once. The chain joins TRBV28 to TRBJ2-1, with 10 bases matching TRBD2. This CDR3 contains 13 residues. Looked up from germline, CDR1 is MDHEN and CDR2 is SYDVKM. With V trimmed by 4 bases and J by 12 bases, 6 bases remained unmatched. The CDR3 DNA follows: TGTGCCAGCAGTTCTACTAGCGGGAATAGGCAGTTCTTC. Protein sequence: CASSSTSGNRQFF.

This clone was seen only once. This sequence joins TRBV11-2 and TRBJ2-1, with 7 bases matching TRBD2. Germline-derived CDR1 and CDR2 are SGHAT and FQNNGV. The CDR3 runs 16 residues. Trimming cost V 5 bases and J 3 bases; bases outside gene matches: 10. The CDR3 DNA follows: TGTGCCAGCAGCCTAGCGGCCCGGGGCCTCTACAATGAGCAGTTCTTC. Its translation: CASSLAARGLYNEQFF.

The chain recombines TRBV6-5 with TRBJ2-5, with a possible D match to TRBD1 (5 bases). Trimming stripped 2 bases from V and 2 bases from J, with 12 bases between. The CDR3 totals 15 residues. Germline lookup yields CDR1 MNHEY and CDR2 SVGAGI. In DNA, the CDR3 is TGTGCCAGCAGTTACAAATGGGGCCTTCAAGAGACCCAGTACTTC. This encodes CASSYKWGLQETQYF.

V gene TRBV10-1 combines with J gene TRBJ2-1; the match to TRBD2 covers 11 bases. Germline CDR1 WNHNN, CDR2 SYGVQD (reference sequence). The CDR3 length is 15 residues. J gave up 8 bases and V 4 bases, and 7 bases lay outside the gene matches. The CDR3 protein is CASSGGSGRADEQFF. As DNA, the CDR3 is TGCGCCAGCAGTGGGGGTAGCGGGAGGGCCGATGAGCAGTTCTTC.

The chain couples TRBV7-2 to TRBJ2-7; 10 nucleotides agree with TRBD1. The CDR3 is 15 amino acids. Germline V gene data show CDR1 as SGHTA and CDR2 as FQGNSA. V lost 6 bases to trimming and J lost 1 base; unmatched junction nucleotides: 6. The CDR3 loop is CASRSRQGASYEQYF. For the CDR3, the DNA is TGTGCCAGCAGATCTCGACAGGGGGCATCCTACGAGCAGTACTTC.

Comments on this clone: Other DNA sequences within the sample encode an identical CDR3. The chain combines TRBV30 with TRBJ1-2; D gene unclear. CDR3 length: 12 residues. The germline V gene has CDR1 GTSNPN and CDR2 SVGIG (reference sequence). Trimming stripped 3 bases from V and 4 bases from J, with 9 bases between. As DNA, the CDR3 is TGTGCCTGGAGACCCGGTGGCTATGGCTACACCTTC. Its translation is CAWRPGGYGYTF.

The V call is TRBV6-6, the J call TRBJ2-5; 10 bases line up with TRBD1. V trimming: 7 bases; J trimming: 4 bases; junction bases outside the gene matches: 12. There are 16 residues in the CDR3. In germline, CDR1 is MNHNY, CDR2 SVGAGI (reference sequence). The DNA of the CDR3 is TGTGCCAGCATCGAGCGACAGGGGGCGCCTATAGAGACCCAGTACTTC. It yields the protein CASIERQGAPIETQYF.

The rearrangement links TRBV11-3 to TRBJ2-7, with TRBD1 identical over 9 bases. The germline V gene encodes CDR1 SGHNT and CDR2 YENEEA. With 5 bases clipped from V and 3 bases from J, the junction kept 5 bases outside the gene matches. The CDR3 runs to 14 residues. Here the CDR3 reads CASSRGGQGYEQYF. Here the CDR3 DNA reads TGTGCCAGCAGCAGAGGGGGACAGGGCTACGAGCAGTACTTC.

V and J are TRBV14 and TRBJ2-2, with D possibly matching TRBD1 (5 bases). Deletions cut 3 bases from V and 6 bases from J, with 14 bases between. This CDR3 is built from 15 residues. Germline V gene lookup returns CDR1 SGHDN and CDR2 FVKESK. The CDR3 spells CASSQFQGSSGELFF. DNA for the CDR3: TGTGCCAGCAGCCAGTTCCAGGGATCATCCGGGGAGCTGTTTTTT.

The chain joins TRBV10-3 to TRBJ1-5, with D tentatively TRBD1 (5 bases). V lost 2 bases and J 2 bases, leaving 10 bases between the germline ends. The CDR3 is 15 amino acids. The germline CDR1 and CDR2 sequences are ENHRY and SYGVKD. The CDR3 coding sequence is TGTGCCATCAGTGAGCAGGGCAGTGGCAATCAGCCCCAGCATTTT. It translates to CAISEQGSGNQPQHF.

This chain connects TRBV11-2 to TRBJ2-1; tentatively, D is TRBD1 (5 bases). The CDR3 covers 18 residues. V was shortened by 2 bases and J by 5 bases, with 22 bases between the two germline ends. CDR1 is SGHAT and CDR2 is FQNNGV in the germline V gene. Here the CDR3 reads CASSLLGQAKDKHNEQFF. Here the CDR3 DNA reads TGTGCCAGCAGCTTATTAGGGCAGGCAAAGGACAAGCACAATGAGCAGTTCTTC.

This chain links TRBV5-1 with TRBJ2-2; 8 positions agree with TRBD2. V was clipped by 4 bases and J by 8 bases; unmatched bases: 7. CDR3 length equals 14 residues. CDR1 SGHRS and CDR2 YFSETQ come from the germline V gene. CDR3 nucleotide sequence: TGCGCCAGCAGCACTACTAGCGGTGGTGGGGAGCTGTTTTTT. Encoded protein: CASSTTSGGGELFF.

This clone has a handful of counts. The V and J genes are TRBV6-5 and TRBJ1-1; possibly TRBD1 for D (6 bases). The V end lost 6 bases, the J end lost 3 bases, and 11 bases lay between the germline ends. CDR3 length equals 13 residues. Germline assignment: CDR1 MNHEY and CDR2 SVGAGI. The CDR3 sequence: CASRASGDTEAFF. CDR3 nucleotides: TGTGCCAGCAGGGCTTCAGGGGACACTGAAGCTTTCTTT.

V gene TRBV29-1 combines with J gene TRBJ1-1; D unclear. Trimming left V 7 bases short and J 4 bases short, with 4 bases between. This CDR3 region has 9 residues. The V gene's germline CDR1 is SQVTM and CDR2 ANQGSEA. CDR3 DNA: TGCAGCGAGCTCACTGAAGCTTTCTTT. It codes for CSELTEAFF.

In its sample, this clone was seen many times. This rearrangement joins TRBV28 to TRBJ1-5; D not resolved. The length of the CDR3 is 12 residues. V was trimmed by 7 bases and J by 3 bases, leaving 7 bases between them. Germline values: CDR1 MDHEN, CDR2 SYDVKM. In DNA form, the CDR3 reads TGTGCCAGCATGGTCAACAATCAGCCCCAGCATTTT. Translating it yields CASMVNNQPQHF.

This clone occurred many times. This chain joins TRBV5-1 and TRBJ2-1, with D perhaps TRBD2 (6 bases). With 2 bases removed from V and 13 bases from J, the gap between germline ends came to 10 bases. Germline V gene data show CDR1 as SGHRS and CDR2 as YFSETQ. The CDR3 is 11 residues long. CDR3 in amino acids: CASSFTGLQFF. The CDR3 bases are TGCGCCAGCAGCTTCACCGGACTACAGTTCTTC.